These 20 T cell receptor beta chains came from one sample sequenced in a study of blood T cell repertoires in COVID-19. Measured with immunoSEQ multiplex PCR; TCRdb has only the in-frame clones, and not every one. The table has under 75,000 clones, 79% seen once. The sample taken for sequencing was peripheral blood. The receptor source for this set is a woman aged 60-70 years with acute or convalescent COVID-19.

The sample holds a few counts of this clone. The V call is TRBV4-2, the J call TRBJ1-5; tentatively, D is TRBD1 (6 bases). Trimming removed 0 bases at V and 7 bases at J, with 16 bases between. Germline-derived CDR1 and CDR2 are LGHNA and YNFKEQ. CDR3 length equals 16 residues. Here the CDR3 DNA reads TGTGCCAGCAGCCAAGAAGCCGTACGGGGGGCCCAGCCCCAGCATTTT. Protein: CASSQEAVRGAQPQHF.

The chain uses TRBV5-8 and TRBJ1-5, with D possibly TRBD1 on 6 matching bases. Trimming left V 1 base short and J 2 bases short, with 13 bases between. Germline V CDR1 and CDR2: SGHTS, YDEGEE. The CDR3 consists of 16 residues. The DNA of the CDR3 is TGTGCCAGCAGCTTGTCGAGACAGGCGGGCAATCAGCCCCAGCATTTT. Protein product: CASSLSRQAGNQPQHF.

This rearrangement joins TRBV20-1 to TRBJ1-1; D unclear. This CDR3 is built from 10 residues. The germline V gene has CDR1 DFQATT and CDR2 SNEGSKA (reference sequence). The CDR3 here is CSLMNTEAFF. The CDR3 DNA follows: TGCAGCCTTATGAACACTGAAGCTTTCTTT.

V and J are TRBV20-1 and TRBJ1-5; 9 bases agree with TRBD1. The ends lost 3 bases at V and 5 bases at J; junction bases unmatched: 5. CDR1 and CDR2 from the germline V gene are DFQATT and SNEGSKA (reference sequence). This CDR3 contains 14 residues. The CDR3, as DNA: TGCAGTGCTAGTGTCGGGACAGGGCATCAGCCCCAGCATTTT. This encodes CSASVGTGHQPQHF.

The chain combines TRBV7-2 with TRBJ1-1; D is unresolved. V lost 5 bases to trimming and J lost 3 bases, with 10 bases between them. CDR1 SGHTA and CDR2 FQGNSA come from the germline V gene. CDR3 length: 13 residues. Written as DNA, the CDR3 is TGTGCCAGCAGCACTAGCCGGGACACTGAAGCTTTCTTT. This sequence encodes CASSTSRDTEAFF.

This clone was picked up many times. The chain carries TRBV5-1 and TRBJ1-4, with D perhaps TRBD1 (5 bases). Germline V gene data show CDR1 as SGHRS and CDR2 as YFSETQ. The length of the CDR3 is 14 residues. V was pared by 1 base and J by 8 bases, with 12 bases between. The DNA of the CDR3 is TGCGCCAGCAGCTTGAGGCAGGGTGGCGAAAAACTGTTTTTT. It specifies CASSLRQGGEKLFF.

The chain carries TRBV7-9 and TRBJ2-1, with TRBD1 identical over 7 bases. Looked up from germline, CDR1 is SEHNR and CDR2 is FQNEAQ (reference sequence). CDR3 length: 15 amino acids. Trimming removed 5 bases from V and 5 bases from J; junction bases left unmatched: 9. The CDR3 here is CASSPWHRGDNEQFF. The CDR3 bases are TGTGCCAGCAGCCCTTGGCACAGGGGAGACAATGAGCAGTTCTTC.

The CDR3 DNA reads as TGTGCCAGCAGCTTAGTAGGGACAGGGCCTACCTACGAGCAGTACTTC. It translates to CASSLVGTGPTYEQYF. The chain uses TRBV11-2 and TRBJ2-7; 9 bases are a match to TRBD1. CDR1 is SGHAT and CDR2 is FQNNGV in the germline V gene. The CDR3 contains 16 residues. J lost 2 bases, V lost 1 base, and 6 bases had no gene match.

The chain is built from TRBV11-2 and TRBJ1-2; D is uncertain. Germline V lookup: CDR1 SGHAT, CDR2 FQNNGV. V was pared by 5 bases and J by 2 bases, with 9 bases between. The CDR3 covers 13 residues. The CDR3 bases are TGTGCCAGCAGCCCGGGGTCGAACTATGGCTACACCTTC. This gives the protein CASSPGSNYGYTF.

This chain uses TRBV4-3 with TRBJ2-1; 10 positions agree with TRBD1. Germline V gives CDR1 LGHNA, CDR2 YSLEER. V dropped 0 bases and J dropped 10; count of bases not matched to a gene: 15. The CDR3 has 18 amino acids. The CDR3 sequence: CASSQDWDVGQGVVEQFF. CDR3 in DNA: TGCGCCAGCAGCCAAGATTGGGACGTCGGACAGGGGGTAGTGGAGCAGTTCTTC.

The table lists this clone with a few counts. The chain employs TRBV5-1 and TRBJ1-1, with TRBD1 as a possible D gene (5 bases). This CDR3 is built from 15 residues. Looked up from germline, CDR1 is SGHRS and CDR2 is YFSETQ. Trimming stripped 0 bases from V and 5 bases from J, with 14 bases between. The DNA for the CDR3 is TGCGCCAGCAGCTTGGTCAGGGCGTGGGGTACTGAAGCTTTCTTT. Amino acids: CASSLVRAWGTEAFF. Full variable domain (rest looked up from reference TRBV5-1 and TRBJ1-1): KAGVTQTPRYLIKTRGQQVTLSCSPISGHRSVSWYQQTPGQGLQFLFEYFSETQRNKGNFPGRFSGRQFSNSRSEMNVSTLELGDSALYLCASSLVRAWGTEAFFGQGTRLTVV.

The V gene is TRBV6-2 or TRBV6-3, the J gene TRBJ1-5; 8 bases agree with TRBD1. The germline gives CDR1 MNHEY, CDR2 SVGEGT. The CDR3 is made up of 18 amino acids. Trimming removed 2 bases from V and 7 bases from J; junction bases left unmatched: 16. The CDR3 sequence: CASSYLGRTGQDDQPQHF. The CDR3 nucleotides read TGTGCCAGCAGTTACCTTGGACGTACGGGACAGGACGACCAGCCCCAGCATTTT.

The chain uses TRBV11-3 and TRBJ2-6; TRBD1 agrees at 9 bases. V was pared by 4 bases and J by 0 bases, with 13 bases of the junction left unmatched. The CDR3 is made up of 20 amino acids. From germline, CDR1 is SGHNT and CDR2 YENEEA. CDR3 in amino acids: CASSSGTGKFSISGANVLTF. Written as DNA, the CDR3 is TGTGCCAGCAGCTCGGGGACAGGGAAGTTTTCCATCTCTGGGGCCAACGTCCTGACTTTC.

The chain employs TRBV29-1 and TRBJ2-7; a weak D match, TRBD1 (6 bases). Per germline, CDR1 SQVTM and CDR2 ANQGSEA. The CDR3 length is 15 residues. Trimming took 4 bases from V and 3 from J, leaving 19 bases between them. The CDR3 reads CSVASTRTVSYEQYF. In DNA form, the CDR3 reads TGCAGCGTTGCTAGCACCAGGACAGTAAGCTACGAGCAGTACTTC.

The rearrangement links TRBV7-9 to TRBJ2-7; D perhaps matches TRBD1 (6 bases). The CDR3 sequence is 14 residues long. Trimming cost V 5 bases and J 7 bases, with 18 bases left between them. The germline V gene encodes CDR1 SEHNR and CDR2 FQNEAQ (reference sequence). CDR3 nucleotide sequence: TGTGCCAGCAGCGTCCCCCGTGGGGGCGGGGAGCAGTACTTC. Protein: CASSVPRGGGEQYF.

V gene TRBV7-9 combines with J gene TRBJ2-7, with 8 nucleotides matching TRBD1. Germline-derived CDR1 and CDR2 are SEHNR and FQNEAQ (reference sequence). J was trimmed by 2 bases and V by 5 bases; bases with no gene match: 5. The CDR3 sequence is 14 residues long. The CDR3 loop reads CASSGGTGTYEQYF. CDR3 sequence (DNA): TGTGCCAGCAGCGGAGGGACAGGAACCTACGAGCAGTACTTC.

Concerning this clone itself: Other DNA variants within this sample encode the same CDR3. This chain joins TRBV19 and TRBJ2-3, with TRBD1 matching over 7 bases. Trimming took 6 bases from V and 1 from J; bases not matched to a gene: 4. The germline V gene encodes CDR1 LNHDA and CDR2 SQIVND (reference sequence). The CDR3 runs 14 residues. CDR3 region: CASRRTGGTDTQYF. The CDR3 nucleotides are TGTGCCAGTAGGCGGACAGGCGGCACAGATACGCAGTATTTT.

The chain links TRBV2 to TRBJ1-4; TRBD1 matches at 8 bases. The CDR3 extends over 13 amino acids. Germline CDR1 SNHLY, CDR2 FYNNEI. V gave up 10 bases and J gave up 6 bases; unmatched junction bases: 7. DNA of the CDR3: TGTGCCACATCCAGGGGGCGTGATGAAAAACTGTTTTTT. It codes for CATSRGRDEKLFF.

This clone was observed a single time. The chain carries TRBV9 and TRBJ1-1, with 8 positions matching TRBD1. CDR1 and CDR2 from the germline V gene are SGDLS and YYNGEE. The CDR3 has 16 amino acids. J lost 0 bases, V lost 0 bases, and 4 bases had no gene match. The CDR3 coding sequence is TGTGCCAGCAGCGTAGTCGGGACAGGTATGAACACTGAAGCTTTCTTT. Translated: CASSVVGTGMNTEAFF. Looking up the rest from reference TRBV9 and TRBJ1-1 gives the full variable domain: DSGVTQTPKHLITATGQRVTLRCSPRSGDLSVYWYQQSLDQGLQFLIQYYNGEERAKGNILERFSAQQFPDLHSELNLSSLELGDSALYFCASSVVGTGMNTEAFFGQGTRLTVV.

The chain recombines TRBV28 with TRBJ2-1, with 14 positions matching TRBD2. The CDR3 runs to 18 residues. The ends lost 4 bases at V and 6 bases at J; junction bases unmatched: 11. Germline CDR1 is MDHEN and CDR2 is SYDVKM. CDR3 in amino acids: CASSWTSGGYMEINEQFF. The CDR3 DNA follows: TGTGCCAGCAGTTGGACTAGCGGGGGGTACATGGAGATCAATGAGCAGTTCTTC.